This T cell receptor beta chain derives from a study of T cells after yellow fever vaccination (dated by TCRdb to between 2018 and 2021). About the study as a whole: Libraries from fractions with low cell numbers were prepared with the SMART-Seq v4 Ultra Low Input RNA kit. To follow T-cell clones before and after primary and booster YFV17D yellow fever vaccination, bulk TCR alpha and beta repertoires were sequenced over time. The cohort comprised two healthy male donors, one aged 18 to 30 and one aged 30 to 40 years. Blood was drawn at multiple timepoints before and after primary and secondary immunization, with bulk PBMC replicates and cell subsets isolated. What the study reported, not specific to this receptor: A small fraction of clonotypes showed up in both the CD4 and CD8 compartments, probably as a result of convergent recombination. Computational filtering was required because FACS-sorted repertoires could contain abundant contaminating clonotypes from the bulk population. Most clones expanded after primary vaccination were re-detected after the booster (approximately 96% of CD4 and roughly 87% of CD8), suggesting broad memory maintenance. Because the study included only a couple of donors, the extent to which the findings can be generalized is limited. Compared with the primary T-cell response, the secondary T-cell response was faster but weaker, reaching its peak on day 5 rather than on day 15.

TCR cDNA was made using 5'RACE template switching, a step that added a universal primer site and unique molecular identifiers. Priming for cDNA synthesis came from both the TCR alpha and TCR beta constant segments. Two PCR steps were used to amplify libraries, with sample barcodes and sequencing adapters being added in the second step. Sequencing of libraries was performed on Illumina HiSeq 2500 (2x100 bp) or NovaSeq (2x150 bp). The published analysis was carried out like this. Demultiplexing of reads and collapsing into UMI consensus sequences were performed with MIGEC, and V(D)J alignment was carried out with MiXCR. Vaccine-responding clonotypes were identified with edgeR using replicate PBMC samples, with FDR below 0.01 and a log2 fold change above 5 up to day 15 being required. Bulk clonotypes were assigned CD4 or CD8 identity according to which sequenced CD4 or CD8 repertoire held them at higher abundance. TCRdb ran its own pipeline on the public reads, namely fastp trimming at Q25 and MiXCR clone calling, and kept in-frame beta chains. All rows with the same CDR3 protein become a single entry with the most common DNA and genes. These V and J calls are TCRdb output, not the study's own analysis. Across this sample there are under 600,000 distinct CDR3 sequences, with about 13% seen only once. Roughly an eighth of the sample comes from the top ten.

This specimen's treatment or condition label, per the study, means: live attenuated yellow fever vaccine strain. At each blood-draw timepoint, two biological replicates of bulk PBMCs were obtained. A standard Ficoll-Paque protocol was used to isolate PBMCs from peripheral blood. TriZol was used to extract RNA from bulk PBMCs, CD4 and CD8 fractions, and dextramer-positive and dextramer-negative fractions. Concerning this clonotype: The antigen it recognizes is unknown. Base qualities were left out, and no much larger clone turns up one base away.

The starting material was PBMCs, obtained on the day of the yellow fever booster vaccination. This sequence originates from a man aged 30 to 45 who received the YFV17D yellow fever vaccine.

The CDR3 protein: CASRGAGTGTGELFF. The nucleotide sequence reads TGTGCCAGCAGAGGAGCCGGGACAGGCACCGGGGAGCTGTTTTTT. This sequence uses TRBV28 and TRBJ2-2, with 8 junctional bases fitting TRBD1. Unmatched junction bases come to 7, with V trimmed by 6 bases and J by 4 bases. From the cysteine through the phenylalanine, the CDR3 covers 15 amino acids. The CDR3 DNA has 45 bases and is translated from base 1. Sequences MDHEN (CDR1) and SYDVKM (CDR2) are obtained from the germline V gene.